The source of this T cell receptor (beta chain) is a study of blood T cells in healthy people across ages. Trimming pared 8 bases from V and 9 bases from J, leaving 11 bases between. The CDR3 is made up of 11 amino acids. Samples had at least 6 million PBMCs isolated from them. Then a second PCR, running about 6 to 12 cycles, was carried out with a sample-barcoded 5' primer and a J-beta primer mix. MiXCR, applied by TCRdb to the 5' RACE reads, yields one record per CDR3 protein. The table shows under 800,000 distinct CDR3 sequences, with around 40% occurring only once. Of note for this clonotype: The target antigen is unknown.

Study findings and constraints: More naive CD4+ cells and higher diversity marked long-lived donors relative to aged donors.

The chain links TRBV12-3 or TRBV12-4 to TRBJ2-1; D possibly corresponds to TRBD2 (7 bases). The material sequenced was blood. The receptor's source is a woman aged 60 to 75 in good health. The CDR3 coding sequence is TGTGCCAGCGGGGGAGGGGGTGAGCAGTTCTTC. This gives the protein CASGGGGEQFF.